Detailed here is one T cell receptor beta chain. The antigen is undetermined. These data originate in a study of shared clonotypes between healthy human individuals. Assay used: immunoSEQ multiplex PCR; TCRdb lists only in-frame clones, some missing. Among over a million clones listed, around 95% were seen once. Overall study results and limits: The diversity represented, both genetic and in exposure history, was limited by few donors.

Naive CD4+ cells were CD45RA-selected; the remaining cells were memory. The CDR3 extends over 15 amino acids. Sequenced input: naive CD4+ T cells sorted from blood. The subset here: CD45RA+ positively selected. This receptor was identified in a man aged 25-40 years in good health. V usage is TRBV21-1 and J usage is TRBJ2-7; the table's D call, TRBD1, has no DNA check behind it. TRBV21-1 is recorded as a pseudogene. The CDR3 here is CASSKSDRQEGEQYF. The CDR3 DNA reads as TGTGCCAGCAGCAAATCGGACAGGCAAGAGGGCGAGCAGTACTTC.